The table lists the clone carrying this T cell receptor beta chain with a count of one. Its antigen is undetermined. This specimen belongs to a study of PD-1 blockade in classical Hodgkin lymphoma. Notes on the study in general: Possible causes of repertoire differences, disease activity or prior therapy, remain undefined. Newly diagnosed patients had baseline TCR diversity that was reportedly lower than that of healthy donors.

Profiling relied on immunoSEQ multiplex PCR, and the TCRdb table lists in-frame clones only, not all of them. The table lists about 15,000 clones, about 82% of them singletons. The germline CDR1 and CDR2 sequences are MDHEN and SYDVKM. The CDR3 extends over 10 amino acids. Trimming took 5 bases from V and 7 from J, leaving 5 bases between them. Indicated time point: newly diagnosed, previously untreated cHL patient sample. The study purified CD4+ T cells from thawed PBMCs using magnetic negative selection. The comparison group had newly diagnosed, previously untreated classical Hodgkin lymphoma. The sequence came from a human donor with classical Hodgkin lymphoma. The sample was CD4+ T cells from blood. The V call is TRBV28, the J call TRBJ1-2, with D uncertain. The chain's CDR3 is CASSRSGYTF. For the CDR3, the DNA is TGTGCCAGCAGTCGAAGTGGCTACACCTTC.